This record looks at one TCR beta chain sequence and its context. Its antigen is still unknown. The CDR3 is 14 amino acids. The germline V gene has CDR1 MNHEY and CDR2 SMNVEV (reference sequence). Negative magnetic separation was used for the enrichment of total CD8+ T cells. This record belongs to a study of human CD8 memory T cell subsets. Study-level points and caveats: Estimates computed with Chao1 suggested greater diversity in stem-like memory T cells than in precursor exhausted T cells.

Libraries for TCR beta were constructed using UMI-labeled 5' RACE. TCRdb re-called the 5' RACE reads and shows each CDR3 protein once, DNA omitted. This sample lists under 20,000 distinct CDR3 sequences; its ten largest clones have about 5%. The chain joins TRBV27 to TRBJ2-3; TCRdb names TRBD1, which stays unverified in the absence of DNA. The clonotype originates from a human donor in good health. The sequenced material came from CD8+ T cells from PBMCs. The CDR3 is CASSSKGATDTQYF.